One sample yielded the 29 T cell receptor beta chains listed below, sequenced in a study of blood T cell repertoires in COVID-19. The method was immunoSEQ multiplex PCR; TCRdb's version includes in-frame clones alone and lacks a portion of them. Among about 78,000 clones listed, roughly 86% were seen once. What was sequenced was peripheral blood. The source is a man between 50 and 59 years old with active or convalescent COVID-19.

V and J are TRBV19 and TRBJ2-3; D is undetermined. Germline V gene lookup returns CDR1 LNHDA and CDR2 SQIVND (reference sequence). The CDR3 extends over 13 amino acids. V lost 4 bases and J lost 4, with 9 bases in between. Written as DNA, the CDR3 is TGTGCCAGTAGTACCTTAGGAGCAGATACGCAGTATTTT. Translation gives CASSTLGADTQYF.

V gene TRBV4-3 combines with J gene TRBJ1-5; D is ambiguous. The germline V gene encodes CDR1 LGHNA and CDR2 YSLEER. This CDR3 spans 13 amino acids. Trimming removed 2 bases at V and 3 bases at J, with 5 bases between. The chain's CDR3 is CASSQSFNQPQHF. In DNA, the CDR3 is TGCGCCAGCAGCCAATCCTTCAATCAGCCCCAGCATTTT.

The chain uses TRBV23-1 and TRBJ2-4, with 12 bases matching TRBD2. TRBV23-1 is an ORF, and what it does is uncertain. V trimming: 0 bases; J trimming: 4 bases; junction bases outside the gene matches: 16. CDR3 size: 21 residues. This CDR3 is CASSQSRPSGGGKKTKNIQYF. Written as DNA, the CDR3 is TGCGCCAGCAGTCAATCTCGCCCTAGCGGGGGGGGGAAGAAAACTAAAAACATTCAGTACTTC.

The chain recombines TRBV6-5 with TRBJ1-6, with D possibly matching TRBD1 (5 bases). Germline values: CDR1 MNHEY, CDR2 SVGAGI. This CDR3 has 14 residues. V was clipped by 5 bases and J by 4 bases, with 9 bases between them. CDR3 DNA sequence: TGTGCCAGCAGTCCCGACAGATATAATTCACCCCTCCACTTT. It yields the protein CASSPDRYNSPLHF.

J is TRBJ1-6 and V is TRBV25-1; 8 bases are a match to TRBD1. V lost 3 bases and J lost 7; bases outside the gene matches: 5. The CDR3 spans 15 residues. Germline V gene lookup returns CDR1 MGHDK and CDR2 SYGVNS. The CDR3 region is CASSDPTGGNSPLHF. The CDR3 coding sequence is TGTGCCAGCAGTGACCCCACAGGGGGGAATTCACCCCTCCACTTT.

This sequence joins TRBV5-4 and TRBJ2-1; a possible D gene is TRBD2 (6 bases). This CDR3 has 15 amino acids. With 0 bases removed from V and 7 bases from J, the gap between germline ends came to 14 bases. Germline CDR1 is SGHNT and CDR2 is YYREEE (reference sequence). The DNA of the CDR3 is TGTGCCAGCAGCTTGGGACTAGGCAGTGGTAATGAGCAGTTCTTC. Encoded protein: CASSLGLGSGNEQFF.

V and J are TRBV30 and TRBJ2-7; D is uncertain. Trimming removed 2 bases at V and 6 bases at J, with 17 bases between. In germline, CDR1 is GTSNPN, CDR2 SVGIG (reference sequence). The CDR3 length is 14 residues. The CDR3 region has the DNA TGTGCCTGGAGTCTTACCCCCCGAGGTACCGAGCAGTACTTC. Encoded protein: CAWSLTPRGTEQYF. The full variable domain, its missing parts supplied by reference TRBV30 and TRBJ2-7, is SQTIHQWPATLVQPVGSPLSLECTVEGTSNPNLYWYRQAAGRGLQLLFYSVGIGQISSEVPQNLSASRPQDRQFILSSKKLLLSDSGFYLCAWSLTPRGTEQYFGPGTRLTVT.

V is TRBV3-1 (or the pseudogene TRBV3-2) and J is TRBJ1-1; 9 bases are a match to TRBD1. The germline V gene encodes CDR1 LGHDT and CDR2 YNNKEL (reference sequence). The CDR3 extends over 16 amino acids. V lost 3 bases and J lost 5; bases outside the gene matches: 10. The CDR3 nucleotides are TGTGCCAGCAGCCATACCACAGGGGGCGAGGGAACTGAAGCTTTCTTT. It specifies CASSHTTGGEGTEAFF.

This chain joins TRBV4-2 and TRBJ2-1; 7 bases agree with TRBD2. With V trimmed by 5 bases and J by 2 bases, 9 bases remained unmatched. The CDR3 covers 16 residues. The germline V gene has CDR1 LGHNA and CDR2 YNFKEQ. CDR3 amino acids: CASSETLAAPYNEQFF. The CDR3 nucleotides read TGTGCCAGCAGCGAAACCCTAGCGGCCCCCTACAATGAGCAGTTCTTC.

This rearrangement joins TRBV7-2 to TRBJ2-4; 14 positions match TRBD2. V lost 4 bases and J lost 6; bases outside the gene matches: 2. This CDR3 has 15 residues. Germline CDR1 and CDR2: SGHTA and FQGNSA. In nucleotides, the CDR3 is TGTGCCAGCAGCTCAGGACTAGCGGGGGGAAACATTCAGTACTTC. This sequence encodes CASSSGLAGGNIQYF.

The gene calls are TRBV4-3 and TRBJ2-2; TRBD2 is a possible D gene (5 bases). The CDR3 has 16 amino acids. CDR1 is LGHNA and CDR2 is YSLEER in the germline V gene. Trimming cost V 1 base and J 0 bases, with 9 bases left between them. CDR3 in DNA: TGCGCCAGCAGCCAAGCCGGGATCACGAACACCGGGGAGCTGTTTTTT. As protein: CASSQAGITNTGELFF.

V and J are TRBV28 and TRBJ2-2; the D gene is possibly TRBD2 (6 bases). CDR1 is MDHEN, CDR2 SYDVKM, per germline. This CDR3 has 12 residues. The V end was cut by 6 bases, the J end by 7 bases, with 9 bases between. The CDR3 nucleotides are TGTGCCAGCAGACTAGCAGGCGGGGAGCTGTTTTTT. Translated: CASRLAGGELFF.

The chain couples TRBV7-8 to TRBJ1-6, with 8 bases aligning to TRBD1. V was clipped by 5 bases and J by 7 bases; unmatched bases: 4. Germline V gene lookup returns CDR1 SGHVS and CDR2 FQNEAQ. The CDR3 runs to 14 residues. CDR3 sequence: CASSPGGENSPLHF. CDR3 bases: TGTGCCAGCAGCCCAGGGGGCGAGAATTCACCCCTCCACTTT.

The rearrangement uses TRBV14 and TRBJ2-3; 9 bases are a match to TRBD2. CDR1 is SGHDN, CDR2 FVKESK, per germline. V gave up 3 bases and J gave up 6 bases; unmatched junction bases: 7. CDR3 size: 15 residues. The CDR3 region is CASSQWGTSFDTQYF. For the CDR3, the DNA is TGTGCCAGCAGCCAGTGGGGGACTAGCTTCGATACGCAGTATTTT. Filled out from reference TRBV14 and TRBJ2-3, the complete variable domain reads EAGVTQFPSHSVIEKGQTVTLRCDPISGHDNLYWYRRVMGKEIKFLLHFVKESKQDESGMPNNRFLAERTGGTYSTLKVQPAELEDSGVYFCASSQWGTSFDTQYFGPGTRLTVL.

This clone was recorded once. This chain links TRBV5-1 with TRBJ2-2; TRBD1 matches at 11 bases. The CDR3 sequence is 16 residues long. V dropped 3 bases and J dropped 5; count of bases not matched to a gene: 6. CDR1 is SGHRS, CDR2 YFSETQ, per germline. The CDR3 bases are TGCGCCAGCAGCTACGGACAGGGGGCGGAAACCGGGGAGCTGTTTTTT. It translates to CASSYGQGAETGELFF.

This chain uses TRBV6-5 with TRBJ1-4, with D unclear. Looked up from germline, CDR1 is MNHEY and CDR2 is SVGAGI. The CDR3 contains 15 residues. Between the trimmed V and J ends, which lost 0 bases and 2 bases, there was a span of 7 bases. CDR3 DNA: TGTGCCAGCAGTTACTCTGGGAGGACTAATGAAAAACTGTTTTTT. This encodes CASSYSGRTNEKLFF.

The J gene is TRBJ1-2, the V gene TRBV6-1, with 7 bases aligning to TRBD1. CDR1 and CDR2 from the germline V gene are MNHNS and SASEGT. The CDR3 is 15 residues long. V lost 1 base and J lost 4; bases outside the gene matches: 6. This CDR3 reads CASSEGQGVGYGYTF. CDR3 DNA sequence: TGTGCCAGCAGTGAAGGGCAGGGGGTTGGCTATGGCTACACCTTC.

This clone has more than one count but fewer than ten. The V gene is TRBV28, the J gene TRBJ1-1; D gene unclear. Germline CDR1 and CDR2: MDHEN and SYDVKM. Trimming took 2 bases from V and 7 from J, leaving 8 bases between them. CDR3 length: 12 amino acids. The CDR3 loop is CASSLGLLEAFF. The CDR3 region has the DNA TGTGCCAGCAGTTTAGGGCTCCTTGAAGCTTTCTTT.

The CDR3 here is CASSLVGAGNTIYF. For the CDR3, the DNA is TGTGCCAGCAGCTTAGTCGGGGCTGGAAACACCATATATTTT. J is TRBJ1-3 and V is TRBV11-2; D uncertain. Germline loops: CDR1 SGHAT, CDR2 FQNNGV. V was clipped by 1 base and J by 2 bases, with 6 bases between them. CDR3 length: 14 residues.

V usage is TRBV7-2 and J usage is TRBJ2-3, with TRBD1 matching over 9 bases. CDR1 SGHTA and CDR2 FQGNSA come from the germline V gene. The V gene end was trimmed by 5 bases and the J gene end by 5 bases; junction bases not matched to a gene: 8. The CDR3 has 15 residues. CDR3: CASSRRGQGIDTQYF. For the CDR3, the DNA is TGTGCCAGCAGCCGCAGGGGACAGGGAATAGATACGCAGTATTTT. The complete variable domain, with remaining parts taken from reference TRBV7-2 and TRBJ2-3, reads GAGVSQSPSNKVTEKGKDVELRCDPISGHTALYWYRQSLGQGLEFLIYFQGNSAPDKSGLPSDRFSAERTGGSVSTLTIQRTQQEDSAVYLCASSRRGQGIDTQYFGPGTRLTVL.

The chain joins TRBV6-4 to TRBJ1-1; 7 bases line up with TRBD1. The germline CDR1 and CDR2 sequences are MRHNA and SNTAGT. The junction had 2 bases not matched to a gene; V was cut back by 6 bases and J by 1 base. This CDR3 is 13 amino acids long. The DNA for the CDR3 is TGTGCCAGCAGCCGGACAGGGAACACTGAAGCTTTCTTT. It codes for CASSRTGNTEAFF.

The CDR3: CASSPVLVYEQYF. The CDR3 coding sequence is TGTGCCAGCAGCCCGGTCTTGGTTTACGAGCAGTACTTC. The chain uses TRBV7-2 and TRBJ2-7; D call uncertain. Trimming took off 5 bases at V and 4 bases at J, with 12 bases between the two ends. The CDR3 runs 13 residues. Germline V gene sequence: CDR1 SGHTA, CDR2 FQGNSA.

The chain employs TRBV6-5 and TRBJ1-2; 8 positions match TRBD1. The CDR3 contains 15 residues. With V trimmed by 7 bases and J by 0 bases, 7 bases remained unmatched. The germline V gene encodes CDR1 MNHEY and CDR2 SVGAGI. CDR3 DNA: TGTGCCAGCATATCTGGACAGGGCTCTAACTATGGCTACACCTTC. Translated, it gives CASISGQGSNYGYTF.

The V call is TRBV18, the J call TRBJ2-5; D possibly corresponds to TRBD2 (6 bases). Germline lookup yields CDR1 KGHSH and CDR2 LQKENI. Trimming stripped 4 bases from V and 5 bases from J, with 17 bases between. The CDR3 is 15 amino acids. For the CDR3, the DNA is TGTGCCAGCTCACTCGGACTGACTGGGGGGGAGACCCAGTACTTC. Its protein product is CASSLGLTGGETQYF.

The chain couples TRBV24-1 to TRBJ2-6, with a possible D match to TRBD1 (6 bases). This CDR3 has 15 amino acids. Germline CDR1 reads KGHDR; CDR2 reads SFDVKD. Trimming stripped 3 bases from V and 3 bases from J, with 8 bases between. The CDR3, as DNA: TGTGCCACCAGTGATCCAGGGGTTGGGGCCAACGTCCTGACTTTC. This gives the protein CATSDPGVGANVLTF.

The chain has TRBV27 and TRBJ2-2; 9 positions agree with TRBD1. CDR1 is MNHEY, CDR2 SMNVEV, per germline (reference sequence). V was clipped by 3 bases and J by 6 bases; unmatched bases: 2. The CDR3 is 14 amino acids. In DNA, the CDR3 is TGTGCCAGCAGTTTCGGGACAGGGTCCGGGGAGCTGTTTTTT. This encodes CASSFGTGSGELFF.

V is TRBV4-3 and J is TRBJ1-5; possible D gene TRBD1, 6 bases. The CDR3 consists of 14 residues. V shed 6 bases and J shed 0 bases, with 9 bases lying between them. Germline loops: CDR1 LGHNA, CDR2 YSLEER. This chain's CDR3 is CASSLGGSNQPQHF. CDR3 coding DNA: TGCGCCAGCAGTCTAGGGGGTAGCAATCAGCCCCAGCATTTT.

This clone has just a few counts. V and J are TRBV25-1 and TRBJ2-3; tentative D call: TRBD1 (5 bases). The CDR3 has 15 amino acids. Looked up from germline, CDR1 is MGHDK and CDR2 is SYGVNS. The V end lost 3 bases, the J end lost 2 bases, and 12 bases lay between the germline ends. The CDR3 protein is CASSEGLGLTDTQYF. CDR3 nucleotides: TGTGCCAGCAGTGAGGGGCTCGGCCTCACAGATACGCAGTATTTT.

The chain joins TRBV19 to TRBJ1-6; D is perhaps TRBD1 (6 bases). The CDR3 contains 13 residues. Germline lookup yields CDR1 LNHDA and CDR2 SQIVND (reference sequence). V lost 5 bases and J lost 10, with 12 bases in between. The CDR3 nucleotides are TGTGCCAGTAGTTTCCAGGGGTTGTCACCCCTCCACTTT. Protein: CASSFQGLSPLHF. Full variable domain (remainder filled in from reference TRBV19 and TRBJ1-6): DGGITQSPKYLFRKEGQNVTLSCEQNLNHDAMYWYRQDPGQGLRLIYYSQIVNDFQKGDIAEGYSVSREKKESFPLTVTSAQKNPTAFYLCASSFQGLSPLHFGNGTRLTVT.